Below, 30 T cell receptor beta chains from the same sample are listed, as sequenced in a study of cytomegalovirus exposure and HLA in healthy donors. PCR amplification relied on 60 Vbeta primers (plus 13 Jbeta primers). The assay was immunoSEQ multiplex PCR, and TCRdb's table has in-frame clones only and misses some. The sample records around 170,000 clones, more than 70% being singletons. The sequenced sample consisted of PBMCs. The source is a girl aged 5 to 17 in good health and CMV-seronegative.

This clone showed up just once. The chain combines TRBV4-2 with TRBJ2-2, with D possibly matching TRBD1 (5 bases). This CDR3 contains 15 residues. Germline CDR1 reads LGHNA; CDR2 reads YNFKEQ. V was pared by 0 bases and J by 6 bases, with 11 bases between. The CDR3 reads CASSQDPQGAGELFF. CDR3 DNA sequence: TGTGCCAGCAGCCAAGATCCACAAGGGGCCGGGGAGCTGTTTTTT.

V gene TRBV9 combines with J gene TRBJ2-5, with D maybe TRBD1 (6 bases). V lost 3 bases and J lost 0, with 9 bases in between. Looked up from germline, CDR1 is SGDLS and CDR2 is YYNGEE. The CDR3 runs 14 residues. The CDR3: CASSARDNQETQYF. For the CDR3, the DNA is TGTGCCAGCAGCGCTAGGGACAACCAAGAGACCCAGTACTTC.

The V call is TRBV21-1, the J call TRBJ2-7; the D segment call TRBD2 is taken from the table without a DNA check. TRBV21-1 is a pseudogene locus. The CDR3 covers 17 residues. The CDR3 loop is CASSKARMGRRGYEQYF. In DNA form, the CDR3 reads TGTGCCAGCAGCAAAGCGCGAATGGGCAGGCGGGGGTACGAGCAGTACTTC.

This clone is a singleton in its sample. The chain employs TRBV5-1 and TRBJ1-1; D ambiguous. This CDR3 comprises 14 residues. The germline V gene has CDR1 SGHRS and CDR2 YFSETQ. V lost 4 bases to trimming and J lost 0 bases, with 10 bases between them. The CDR3 is CASSVGGLNTEAFF. The CDR3 bases are TGCGCCAGCAGCGTTGGAGGGTTGAACACTGAAGCTTTCTTT.

The rearrangement joins TRBV5-1 to TRBJ2-3; 7 nucleotides line up with TRBD1. Germline V lookup: CDR1 SGHRS, CDR2 YFSETQ. CDR3 size: 13 residues. J was trimmed by 3 bases and V by 7 bases; bases with no gene match: 5. CDR3 region: CASSPGGTDTQYF. The DNA of the CDR3 is TGCGCCAGCTCGCCAGGGGGAACAGATACGCAGTATTTT.

The rearrangement links TRBV6-1 to TRBJ1-1; D perhaps matches TRBD1 (5 bases). The CDR3 contains 12 residues. CDR1 and CDR2 from the germline V gene are MNHNS and SASEGT. Between the trimmed V and J ends, which lost 7 bases and 1 base, there was a span of 7 bases. CDR3 nucleotide sequence: TGTGCCAGCAATGACAGGAACACTGAAGCTTTCTTT. Translating gives CASNDRNTEAFF.

CDR3 sequence: CASSQLDRGNYEQYF. In DNA, the CDR3 is TGCGCCAGCAGCCAATTGGACAGGGGTAACTACGAGCAGTACTTC. This sequence joins TRBV4-1 and TRBJ2-7; 9 bases are a match to TRBD1. The V gene's germline CDR1 is MGHRA and CDR2 YSYEKL. V shed 2 bases and J 3 bases; nucleotides not matched to a gene: 5. The CDR3 totals 15 residues.

The chain couples TRBV7-9 to TRBJ1-2; D gene uncertain. The CDR3 length is 15 residues. CDR1 SEHNR and CDR2 FQNEAQ come from the germline V gene (reference sequence). Trimming pared 3 bases from V and 7 bases from J, leaving 18 bases between. The CDR3: CASSLGGGPIFGYTF. In nucleotides, the CDR3 is TGTGCCAGCAGCTTGGGCGGAGGGCCTATCTTTGGCTACACCTTC. Full variable domain (remainder filled in from reference TRBV7-9 and TRBJ1-2): DTGVSQNPRHKITKRGQNVTFRCDPISEHNRLYWYRQTLGQGPEFLTYFQNEAQLEKSRLLSDRFSAERPKGSFSTLEIQRTEQGDSAMYLCASSLGGGPIFGYTFGSGTRLTVV.

The rearrangement uses TRBV5-1 and TRBJ2-5; D ambiguous. The J call may not be correct, given that the DNA end is closer to TRBJ2-7. The CDR3 spans 14 residues. The germline V gene encodes CDR1 SGHRS and CDR2 YFSETQ. The CDR3 reads CASSLAGRNYEQYF. The CDR3 nucleotides read TGCGCCAGCAGCTTGGCCGGTAGGAACTACGAGCAGTACTTC.

The chain is built from TRBV6-4 and TRBJ1-6; D is possibly TRBD1 (5 bases). V was pared by 10 bases and J by 10 bases, with 20 bases between. From germline, CDR1 is MRHNA and CDR2 SNTAGT. There are 14 residues in the CDR3. Here the CDR3 reads CANSPQGLGSPLHF. Here the CDR3 DNA reads TGTGCCAATTCCCCTCAGGGCCTAGGGTCACCCCTCCACTTT.

The gene calls are TRBV5-1 and TRBJ2-7; TRBD1 matches 8 bases. The CDR3 runs to 16 residues. V dropped 0 bases and J dropped 1; count of bases not matched to a gene: 6. Germline V gene data show CDR1 as SGHRS and CDR2 as YFSETQ. The CDR3 bases are TGCGCCAGCAGCTTGGTTCCGGGACAGGTATCCTACGAGCAGTACTTC. It translates to CASSLVPGQVSYEQYF.

This chain links TRBV13 with TRBJ2-7; perhaps TRBD2 as D (5 bases). Trimming shortened V by 5 bases and J by 0 bases, and 14 bases separated the two germline ends. CDR3 size: 15 residues. From germline, CDR1 is PRHDT and CDR2 FYEKMQ (reference sequence). DNA for the CDR3: TGTGCCAGCAGCCCCCGGACTCTAAGCTCCTACGAGCAGTACTTC. Encoded protein: CASSPRTLSSYEQYF. The full variable domain, its missing parts supplied by reference TRBV13 and TRBJ2-7, is AAGVIQSPRHLIKEKRETATLKCYPIPRHDTVYWYQQGPGQDPQFLISFYEKMQSDKGSIPDRFSAQQFSDYHSELNMSSLELGDSALYFCASSPRTLSSYEQYFGPGTRLTVT.

The rearrangement uses TRBV12-5 and TRBJ1-3; 12 positions match TRBD1. Trimming took 6 bases from V and 0 from J; bases not matched to a gene: 9. This CDR3 has 18 amino acids. Per germline, CDR1 LGHNT and CDR2 FRNRAP. CDR3 protein: CASGRYPGQGASGNTIYF. Here the CDR3 DNA reads TGTGCTAGTGGCCGTTACCCGGGACAGGGGGCCTCTGGAAACACCATATATTTT. The complete variable domain, with remaining parts taken from reference TRBV12-5 and TRBJ1-3, reads DARVTQTPRHKVTEMGQEVTMRCQPILGHNTVFWYRQTMMQGLELLAYFRNRAPLDDSGMPKDRFSAEMPDATLATLKIQPSEPRDSAVYFCASGRYPGQGASGNTIYFGEGSWLTVV.

The rearrangement links TRBV5-1 to TRBJ1-2, with D hard to call. CDR1 is SGHRS and CDR2 is YFSETQ in the germline V gene. Trimming removed 2 bases from V and 6 bases from J, with 11 bases in between. There are 13 residues in the CDR3. Here the CDR3 DNA reads TGCGCCAGCAGCTTCGGGGATTGGGATGGCTACACCTTC. Its translation is CASSFGDWDGYTF.

J is TRBJ2-1 and V is TRBV5-1, with D maybe TRBD2 (5 bases). Trimming shortened V by 0 bases and J by 2 bases, and 12 bases separated the two germline ends. CDR3 length: 16 amino acids. The germline gives CDR1 SGHRS, CDR2 YFSETQ. This CDR3 is CASSLEPSGPYNEQFF. CDR3 coding DNA: TGCGCCAGCAGCTTGGAGCCCAGCGGACCCTACAATGAGCAGTTCTTC.

V gene TRBV7-9 combines with J gene TRBJ1-4, with TRBD1 as a possible D gene (5 bases). V lost 1 base and J 7 bases, leaving 19 bases between the germline ends. This CDR3 comprises 17 residues. The germline V gene has CDR1 SEHNR and CDR2 FQNEAQ (reference sequence). The CDR3 DNA is TGTGCCAGCAGCTTAGGCGACTTGGGCAGGGAAACTGAAAAACTGTTTTTT. As protein: CASSLGDLGRETEKLFF. Drawing the rest from reference TRBV7-9 and TRBJ1-4, the complete variable domain is DTGVSQNPRHKITKRGQNVTFRCDPISEHNRLYWYRQTLGQGPEFLTYFQNEAQLEKSRLLSDRFSAERPKGSFSTLEIQRTEQGDSAMYLCASSLGDLGRETEKLFFGSGTQLSVL.

The chain recombines TRBV7-9 with TRBJ2-1, with 13 bases lining up with TRBD2. J lost 0 bases, V lost 6 bases, and 11 bases had no gene match. This CDR3 has 19 residues. Germline CDR1 and CDR2: SEHNR and FQNEAQ (reference sequence). CDR3 nucleotide sequence: TGTGCCAGCAGTCGTACTAGCGGGGGGGCCAAGGTCTCCTACAATGAGCAGTTCTTC. Its protein is CASSRTSGGAKVSYNEQFF.

The chain carries TRBV4-1 and TRBJ2-2, with 7 bases fitting TRBD1. Germline lookup yields CDR1 MGHRA and CDR2 YSYEKL. The CDR3 totals 14 residues. The V and J ends lost 5 bases and 5 bases, in that order; junction bases with no gene match: 5. The DNA of the CDR3 is TGCGCCAGCAGCGACCGGGACAGAACCGGGGAGCTGTTTTTT. This sequence encodes CASSDRDRTGELFF.

This clone was seen only once. The V gene is TRBV7-2, the J gene TRBJ1-5; D may be TRBD1 (6 bases). The CDR3 has 15 amino acids. V lost 5 bases and J lost 1, with 12 bases in between. Germline V gene data show CDR1 as SGHTA and CDR2 as FQGNSA. The CDR3 reads CASSAGAGSNQPQHF. Written as DNA, the CDR3 is TGTGCCAGCAGCGCGGGGGCAGGAAGCAATCAGCCCCAGCATTTT.

J is TRBJ2-7 and V is TRBV5-1; 7 nucleotides line up with TRBD1. This CDR3 region has 16 residues. Germline V gene sequence: CDR1 SGHRS, CDR2 YFSETQ. Losses at the gene ends were 5 bases for V and 2 bases for J; bases not matched to a gene: 13. Here the CDR3 DNA reads TGCGCCAGCAGAGCCCTTGTAGGGCAGGGGGCCTACGAGCAGTACTTC. It yields the protein CASRALVGQGAYEQYF. Full variable domain (remainder filled in from reference TRBV5-1 and TRBJ2-7): KAGVTQTPRYLIKTRGQQVTLSCSPISGHRSVSWYQQTPGQGLQFLFEYFSETQRNKGNFPGRFSGRQFSNSRSEMNVSTLELGDSALYLCASRALVGQGAYEQYFGPGTRLTVT.

The CDR3 here is CASSANYGGTLSGANVLTF. In DNA form, the CDR3 reads TGTGCCAGCAGCGCCAATTACGGGGGTACCCTCTCTGGGGCCAACGTCCTGACTTTC. The chain couples TRBV9 to TRBJ2-6; a possible D gene is TRBD2 (6 bases). The germline V and J ends were trimmed by 3 bases and 0 bases, with 19 bases remaining between them. This CDR3 is built from 19 residues. Germline values: CDR1 SGDLS, CDR2 YYNGEE.

V is TRBV5-4 and J is TRBJ1-2; no reliable D call. The CDR3 runs 14 residues. V was shortened by 1 base and J by 0 bases, with 7 bases between the two germline ends. CDR1 and CDR2 (germline): SGHNT, YYREEE (reference sequence). Written as DNA, the CDR3 is TGTGCCAGCAGCTTGACGGTCACTAACTATGGCTACACCTTC. Protein product: CASSLTVTNYGYTF.

This clone appeared once. The chain employs TRBV5-1 and TRBJ2-1; 9 bases fit TRBD2. V gave up 2 bases and J gave up 5 bases; unmatched junction bases: 5. CDR1 and CDR2 (germline): SGHRS, YFSETQ. CDR3 length equals 15 residues. In DNA, the CDR3 is TGCGCCAGCAGCTTAAGCGGCGGGGGGGACAATGAGCAGTTCTTC. Translated, it gives CASSLSGGGDNEQFF.

This clone was seen just once. The chain combines TRBV19 with TRBJ1-2; TRBD1 matches at 10 bases. Trimming cost V 6 bases and J 5 bases; bases outside gene matches: 15. The CDR3 has 17 residues. Germline lookup yields CDR1 LNHDA and CDR2 SQIVND (reference sequence). CDR3 protein: CASRISADRGLTYGYTF. CDR3 coding DNA: TGTGCCAGTAGAATCAGCGCCGACAGGGGGCTAACATATGGCTACACCTTC.

The genes are TRBV18 and TRBJ2-7, with 9 bases identical to TRBD1. The V segment lost 4 bases and the J segment 3 bases; nucleotides outside the gene matches: 4. Germline loops: CDR1 KGHSH, CDR2 LQKENI. The CDR3 consists of 14 residues. The CDR3 DNA reads as TGTGCCAGCTCACAATTGGGACAGGGCTACGAGCAGTACTTC. Residues: CASSQLGQGYEQYF.

The rearrangement uses TRBV29-1 and TRBJ1-2; D is possibly TRBD1 (6 bases). This CDR3 contains 14 residues. V was cut by 4 bases and J by 4 bases, with 16 bases left in between. CDR1 is SQVTM and CDR2 is ANQGSEA in the germline V gene. CDR3 DNA: TGCAGCGTTGCGGGAGGGGGGATCCTCTATGGCTACACCTTC. Protein sequence: CSVAGGGILYGYTF. Full variable domain (remainder filled in from reference TRBV29-1 and TRBJ1-2): SAVISQKPSRDICQRGTSLTIQCQVDSQVTMMFWYRQQPGQSLTLIATANQGSEATYESGFVIDKFPISRPNLTFSTLTVSNMSPEDSSIYLCSVAGGGILYGYTFGSGTRLTVV.

This clone was seen a handful of times. The chain links TRBV27 to TRBJ2-7; D gene unclear. The CDR3 runs to 11 residues. V lost 3 bases and J 3 bases, leaving 3 bases between the germline ends. Germline V lookup: CDR1 MNHEY, CDR2 SMNVEV (reference sequence). The DNA for the CDR3 is TGTGCCAGCAGTTTCGGCTACGAGCAGTACTTC. Translated, it gives CASSFGYEQYF.

The CDR3 nucleotides are TGTGCCACTGGGACAGCGGCTCTGACTGGGGGCGCTTTCTTT. It is translated as CATGTAALTGGAFF. The gene calls are TRBV19 and TRBJ1-1; TRBD1 matches 7 bases. The V and J ends lost 10 bases and 11 bases, in that order; junction bases with no gene match: 19. CDR1 LNHDA and CDR2 SQIVND come from the germline V gene (reference sequence). CDR3 length: 14 residues. Filled out from reference TRBV19 and TRBJ1-1, the complete variable domain reads DGGITQSPKYLFRKEGQNVTLSCEQNLNHDAMYWYRQDPGQGLRLIYYSQIVNDFQKGDIAEGYSVSREKKESFPLTVTSAQKNPTAFYLCATGTAALTGGAFFGQGTRLTVV.

A remark on this clone: The same CDR3 also results from other DNA sequences found in this sample. The J gene is TRBJ2-7, the V gene TRBV5-1, with D perhaps TRBD1 (6 bases). CDR1 SGHRS and CDR2 YFSETQ come from the germline V gene. The CDR3 runs to 15 residues. V dropped 0 bases and J dropped 1 base, with 11 bases sitting between them. CDR3 sequence (DNA): TGCGCCAGCAGCTTGGGGCAGGGGCGTTCCTACGAGCAGTACTTC. Translating it yields CASSLGQGRSYEQYF.

The chain links TRBV7-9 to TRBJ1-1; TRBD1 is a possible D gene (5 bases). This CDR3 has 15 amino acids. Trimming cost V 4 bases and J 6 bases, with 18 bases left between them. Germline V gene lookup returns CDR1 SEHNR and CDR2 FQNEAQ (reference sequence). This CDR3 reads CASSSPEGGGAEAFF. CDR3 coding DNA: TGTGCCAGCAGCTCTCCCGAGGGTGGGGGGGCTGAAGCTTTCTTT.